The rows below give T cell receptor beta chains drawn from one sample of a study of cytomegalovirus exposure and HLA in healthy donors. The assay was immunoSEQ multiplex PCR, and TCRdb's table has in-frame clones only and misses some. The sample includes about 43,000 clones, over 55% of them seen just once. The material sequenced was PBMCs. Source of these receptors: a man aged 55 to 70 in good health and CMV-seropositive. The CDR3 runs from the conserved cysteine through the conserved F or W. Each record gives: CDR3 DNA, CDR3 protein, clone size, J gene, V gene, D gene. D genes are given only for firm matches. Size is stated for part of the rows, as once, few or many counts, or as a class when the clone is expanded.

DNA: TGTGCCAGCAGCGATAGGACAGAAAATGAAAAACTGTTTTTT
CDR3: CASSDRTENEKLFF
size: .
J: TRBJ1-4
V: TRBV28
D: .

DNA: TGTGCCAGCAGCTTGGGGACAGGGTTATACAATGAGCAGTTCTTC
CDR3: CASSLGTGLYNEQFF
size: few
J: TRBJ2-1
V: TRBV5-4
D: TRBD1

DNA: TGTGCCAGCAGACACAATAGCGGTGCCTCCTACGAGCAGTACTTC
CDR3: CASRHNSGASYEQYF
size: .
J: TRBJ2-7
V: TRBV7-9
D: .

DNA: TGCAGTGCTAGAGAGGAGCGGGAGCAGTTCTTC
CDR3: CSAREEREQFF
size: .
J: TRBJ2-1
V: TRBV20-1
D: .

DNA: TGCGCCAGCAGCGAAAACAATTGGAACACTGAAGCTTTCTTT
CDR3: CASSENNWNTEAFF
size: .
J: TRBJ1-1
V: TRBV4-1
D: .

DNA: TGCAGTGGGGAGATGGCAGATACGCAGTATTTT
CDR3: CSGEMADTQYF
size: .
J: TRBJ2-3
V: TRBV20-1
D: .

DNA: TGCGCCAGCAGCTTACCTAGCTCCCCTTCGAGGGCCGGGGAGCTGTTTTTT
CDR3: CASSLPSSPSRAGELFF
size: few
J: TRBJ2-2
V: TRBV5-1
D: .

DNA: TGTGCCAGCAGTTTGAGACAGCCCTATAGCAATCAGCCCCAGCATTTT
CDR3: CASSLRQPYSNQPQHF
size: .
J: TRBJ1-5
V: TRBV28
D: .

DNA: TGTGCCAGCAGTCCCACCACCGACAGGGGAAGTTGGCAGCCCCAGCATTTT
CDR3: CASSPTTDRGSWQPQHF
size: .
J: TRBJ1-5
V: TRBV6-7
D: TRBD1

DNA: TGCAGCGTTGGGGGCATCTCCCGTTACGAGCAGTACTTC
CDR3: CSVGGISRYEQYF
size: .
J: TRBJ2-7
V: TRBV29-1
D: .

DNA: TGTGCCAGCAGTGAACGGGTAGCGGGAGGCTACGAGCAGTACTTC
CDR3: CASSERVAGGYEQYF
size: .
J: TRBJ2-7
V: TRBV6-1
D: TRBD2

DNA: TGTGCCAGCAGTCCCCCCCCCGGTGCCGTGACTTCCTACGAGCAGTACTTC
CDR3: CASSPPPGAVTSYEQYF
size: .
J: TRBJ2-7
V: TRBV28
D: .

DNA: TGTGCCAGCAGCCGGGACAGGGGGTTTGGTGAGCAGTTCTTC
CDR3: CASSRDRGFGEQFF
size: .
J: TRBJ2-1
V: TRBV6-5
D: TRBD1

DNA: TGTGCCAGCAGCGCAACGGGACTAGCGGGAGCTACTCTGCAGTATTTT
CDR3: CASSATGLAGATLQYF
size: .
J: TRBJ2-3
V: TRBV9
D: TRBD2

DNA: TGTGCCACCGGGGACTTTAGCTCCTACGAGCAGTACTTC
CDR3: CATGDFSSYEQYF
size: .
J: TRBJ2-7
V: TRBV6-1
D: .

DNA: TGTGCCAGCAGTAATGGGGGCAGTGAAGCTTTCTTT
CDR3: CASSNGGSEAFF
size: .
J: TRBJ1-1
V: TRBV27
D: .

DNA: TGCGCCAGCAGCCAGACTACAGATACGCAGTATTTT
CDR3: CASSQTTDTQYF
size: .
J: TRBJ2-3
V: TRBV4-1
D: .

DNA: TGTGCCAGCAGCCAAGGAATAGGGGAAGAGACCCAGTACTTC
CDR3: CASSQGIGEETQYF
size: few
J: TRBJ2-5
V: TRBV4-2
D: .

DNA: TGTGCCAGCAGCGACCGGACTAGCGGGAGGACAGATACGCAGTATTTT
CDR3: CASSDRTSGRTDTQYF
size: .
J: TRBJ2-3
V: TRBV11-3
D: TRBD2

DNA: TGCGCCAGCAGTGAGGGTCTCGGGGAGACCCAGTACTTC
CDR3: CASSEGLGETQYF
size: .
J: TRBJ2-5
V: TRBV10-1
D: .

DNA: TGTGCCAGCAGCCTGGGGGACAGCCTCACCTACGAGCAGTACTTC
CDR3: CASSLGDSLTYEQYF
size: .
J: TRBJ2-7
V: TRBV7-9
D: TRBD1

DNA: TGCGCCAGCAGCTGGAGAAACAGGGTTGAGACCCAGTACTTC
CDR3: CASSWRNRVETQYF
size: .
J: TRBJ2-5
V: TRBV5-1
D: .

DNA: TGCGCCAGCAGTGATTTTGGGGGGGCGATAAATTCCTACGAGCAGTACTTC
CDR3: CASSDFGGAINSYEQYF
size: few
J: TRBJ2-7
V: TRBV10-2
D: .

DNA: TGTGCCAGCAGCTCAAATCCCAGCTACGAGCAGTACTTC
CDR3: CASSSNPSYEQYF
size: .
J: TRBJ2-7
V: TRBV5-5
D: .

DNA: TGCGCCAGCAGCTTGGGGGGGCGGAACACTGAAGCTTTCTTT
CDR3: CASSLGGRNTEAFF
size: once
J: TRBJ1-1
V: TRBV5-1
D: .

DNA: TGCGCCAGCAGCCAAGAGAGCGGAGTAGATACGCAGTATTTT
CDR3: CASSQESGVDTQYF
size: .
J: TRBJ2-3
V: TRBV4-3
D: .

DNA: TGCGCCAGCACTCCCGGACTAGCGGACACAGATACGCAGTATTTT
CDR3: CASTPGLADTDTQYF
size: few
J: TRBJ2-3
V: TRBV10-2
D: TRBD2

DNA: TGCGCCAGCAGCCAGTCCGGGATGGGGGGGCGGCTTAACTACAATGAGCAGTTCTTC
CDR3: CASSQSGMGGRLNYNEQFF
size: .
J: TRBJ2-1
V: TRBV4-1
D: .

DNA: TGCGCCAGCAGCCAAGATCGGGGGTCCTACGAGCAGTACTTC
CDR3: CASSQDRGSYEQYF
size: few
J: TRBJ2-7
V: TRBV4-3
D: .

DNA: TGTGCCAGCAGCTTGGCCGAGGCCCCCCGTCGGGAGCAGTACTTC
CDR3: CASSLAEAPRREQYF
size: .
J: TRBJ2-7
V: TRBV5-4
D: .

DNA: TGTGCCAGTAGGACAGGGTACAATCAGCCCCAGCATTTT
CDR3: CASRTGYNQPQHF
size: .
J: TRBJ1-5
V: TRBV19
D: TRBD1

DNA: TGTGCCAGCAGCTTAGGCCGGAGTAGCGGGATGAGCACAGATACGCAGTATTTT
CDR3: CASSLGRSSGMSTDTQYF
size: few
J: TRBJ2-3
V: TRBV13
D: TRBD2

DNA: TGTGCCAGTAGCGGGACTAGCGGGAGCATTGAGCAGTTCTTC
CDR3: CASSGTSGSIEQFF
size: .
J: TRBJ2-1
V: TRBV19
D: TRBD2

DNA: TGTGCCAGCAGTTACGATAGAAATCAGCCCCAGCATTTT
CDR3: CASSYDRNQPQHF
size: .
J: TRBJ1-5
V: TRBV6-5
D: .

DNA: TGTGCCAGCAGCCCGCGGACAGGATCGGGCACTGAAGCTTTCTTT
CDR3: CASSPRTGSGTEAFF
size: .
J: TRBJ1-1
V: TRBV7-2
D: TRBD1

DNA: TGTGCCAGTAGTCTGCAGGGGGCTGGTGAAAAACTGTTTTTT
CDR3: CASSLQGAGEKLFF
size: few
J: TRBJ1-4
V: TRBV19
D: TRBD1

DNA: TGTGCCAGCAGGGTAGAAGGACAGGTAGGGATCTACGAGCAGTACTTC
CDR3: CASRVEGQVGIYEQYF
size: .
J: TRBJ2-7
V: TRBV2
D: TRBD1

DNA: TGCAGTGCTGCACTAGCCATGGAGCAGTTCTTC
CDR3: CSAALAMEQFF
size: few
J: TRBJ2-1
V: TRBV20-1
D: .

DNA: TGTGCCAGCAGCCCGAAGAAAACAGGGGTACAGGAGACCCAGTACTTC
CDR3: CASSPKKTGVQETQYF
size: .
J: TRBJ2-5
V: TRBV7-9
D: TRBD1

DNA: TGCGCCAGCAGTGAGACCCTCCAGGGGGTGCAGTACTTC
CDR3: CASSETLQGVQYF
size: .
J: TRBJ2-5
V: TRBV10-1
D: TRBD1

DNA: TGTGCCAGCAGCGTGGACAGGGGAATCAGCTCCTACAATGAGCAGTTCTTC
CDR3: CASSVDRGISSYNEQFF
size: .
J: TRBJ2-1
V: TRBV9
D: TRBD1

DNA: TGTGCCAGCTCACCCCTCCAAGGGGGCCTATCAACTAATGAAAAACTGTTTTTT
CDR3: CASSPLQGGLSTNEKLFF
size: .
J: TRBJ1-4
V: TRBV18
D: TRBD1

DNA: TGTGCCTGGAGCGCCGGGACAGGGAGGATCTATGGCTACACCTTC
CDR3: CAWSAGTGRIYGYTF
size: once
J: TRBJ1-2
V: TRBV30
D: TRBD1

DNA: TGTGCCAGCAGCGCATACAGGGACGGCGGGGAGCTGTTTTTT
CDR3: CASSAYRDGGELFF
size: .
J: TRBJ2-2
V: TRBV7-2
D: .

DNA: TGTGCCAGCACTATACAGAACTCCTACAATGAGCAGTTCTTC
CDR3: CASTIQNSYNEQFF
size: .
J: TRBJ2-1
V: TRBV6-1
D: .

DNA: TGTGCCAGCAGTTTAACAGGGCGGACTGAAGCTTTCTTT
CDR3: CASSLTGRTEAFF
size: .
J: TRBJ1-1
V: TRBV27
D: .

DNA: TGTGCCTGGAGTGTAGAGGGAAGGACTGAAGCTTTCTTT
CDR3: CAWSVEGRTEAFF
size: .
J: TRBJ1-1
V: TRBV30
D: .

DNA: TGTGCCAGTAGTTTAGCGGGAGGGCCGGGCACAGATACGCAGTATTTT
CDR3: CASSLAGGPGTDTQYF
size: .
J: TRBJ2-3
V: TRBV19
D: TRBD2

DNA: TGTGCCAGCAGCTTGGTCGGCGGGGACACAGATACGCAGTATTTT
CDR3: CASSLVGGDTDTQYF
size: .
J: TRBJ2-3
V: TRBV5-6
D: .

DNA: TGTGCCAGCAGCTTGGGACAGGGTTTTTACGAGCAGTACTTC
CDR3: CASSLGQGFYEQYF
size: .
J: TRBJ2-7
V: TRBV7-8
D: TRBD1

DNA: TGTGCCAGCAGCCTCACCTACGGGGTGGGAGAGACCCAGTACTTC
CDR3: CASSLTYGVGETQYF
size: .
J: TRBJ2-5
V: TRBV4-2
D: .

DNA: TGTGCCAGCAGCTCGGGACAACCCTCTAATGAGCAGTTCTTC
CDR3: CASSSGQPSNEQFF
size: .
J: TRBJ2-1
V: TRBV7-2
D: .

DNA: TGTGCCAGCAGGGGTGGACAGGGAAATCAGCCCCAGCATTTT
CDR3: CASRGGQGNQPQHF
size: .
J: TRBJ1-5
V: TRBV28
D: TRBD1